The clone carrying this TCR beta chain appeared a single time. The sample belongs to a study of control samples from healthy donors and cancer patients. Only in-frame clones appear in the TCRdb table, and some are missing; sequencing was by immunoSEQ multiplex PCR. The sample lists about 22,000 clones; roughly 80% were seen once. The length of the CDR3 is 16 residues. V shed 5 bases, J shed 10 bases, and the junction held 14 bases outside the gene matches. CDR1 is SGHVS, CDR2 FQNEAQ, per germline. The source of this sequence is a man aged 55-75 years with head and neck cancer. Sequenced input: PBMCs. The chain couples TRBV7-8 to TRBJ2-4; TRBD1 aligns across 10 bases. The CDR3 region is CASSPGSGTGDWIQYF. The CDR3 DNA reads as TGTGCCAGCAGCCCGGGGAGTGGGACAGGGGATTGGATTCAGTACTTC.